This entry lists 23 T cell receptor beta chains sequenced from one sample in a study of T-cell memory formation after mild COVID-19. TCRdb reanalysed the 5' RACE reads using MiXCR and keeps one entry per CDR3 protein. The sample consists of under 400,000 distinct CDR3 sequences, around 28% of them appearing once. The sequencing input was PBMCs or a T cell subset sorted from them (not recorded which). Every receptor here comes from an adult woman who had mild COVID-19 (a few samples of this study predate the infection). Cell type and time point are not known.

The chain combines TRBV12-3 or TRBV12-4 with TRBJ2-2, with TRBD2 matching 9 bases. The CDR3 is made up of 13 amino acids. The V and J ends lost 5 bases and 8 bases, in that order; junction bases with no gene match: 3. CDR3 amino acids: CASSVSGSGELFF. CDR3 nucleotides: TGTGCCAGCAGTGTTAGCGGGAGTGGGGAGCTGTTTTTT.

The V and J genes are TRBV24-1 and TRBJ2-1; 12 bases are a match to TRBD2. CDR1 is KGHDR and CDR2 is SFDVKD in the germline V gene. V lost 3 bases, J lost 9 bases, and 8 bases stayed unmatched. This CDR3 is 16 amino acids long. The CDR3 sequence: CATSDPLAGGLSEQFF. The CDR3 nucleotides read TGTGCCACCAGTGATCCACTAGCGGGGGGTCTAAGTGAGCAGTTCTTC.

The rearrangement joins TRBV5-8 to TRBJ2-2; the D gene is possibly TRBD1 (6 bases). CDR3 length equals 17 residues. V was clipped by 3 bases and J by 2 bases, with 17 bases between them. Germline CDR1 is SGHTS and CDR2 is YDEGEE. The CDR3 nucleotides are TGTGCCAGCAGCTCACCTACAGGGTCCTATAACACCGGGGAGCTGTTTTTT. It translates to CASSSPTGSYNTGELFF.

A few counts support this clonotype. This CDR3 reads CASSIPLAGGPHQETQYF. CDR3 bases: TGTGCCAGCAGCATCCCTCTAGCGGGGGGCCCTCATCAAGAGACCCAGTACTTC. V is TRBV7-9 and J is TRBJ2-5, with TRBD2 matching over 11 bases. The CDR3 length is 18 residues. After removal of 5 bases from V and 2 bases from J, the junction contained 13 bases not matched to a gene. Germline CDR1 is SEHNR and CDR2 is FQNEAQ (reference sequence).

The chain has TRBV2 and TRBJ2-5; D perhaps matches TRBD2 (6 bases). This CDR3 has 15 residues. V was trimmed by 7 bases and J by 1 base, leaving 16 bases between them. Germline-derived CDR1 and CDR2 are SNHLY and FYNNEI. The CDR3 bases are TGTGCCAGCATCACCTTTCGGACTACCCAAGAGACCCAGTACTTC. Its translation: CASITFRTTQETQYF.

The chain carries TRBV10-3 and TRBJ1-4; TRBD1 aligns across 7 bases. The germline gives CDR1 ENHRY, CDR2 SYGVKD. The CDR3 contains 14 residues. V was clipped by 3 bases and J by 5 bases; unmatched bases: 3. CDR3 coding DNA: TGTGCCATCAGTGAAGGGGGACAGAATGAAAAACTGTTTTTT. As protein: CAISEGGQNEKLFF.

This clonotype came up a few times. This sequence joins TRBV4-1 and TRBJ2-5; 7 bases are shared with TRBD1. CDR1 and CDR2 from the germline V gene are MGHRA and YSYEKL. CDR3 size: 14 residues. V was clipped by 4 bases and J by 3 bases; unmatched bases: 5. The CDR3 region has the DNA TGCGCCAGCAGCCTACCGGGACAGAAAGAGACCCAGTACTTC. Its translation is CASSLPGQKETQYF.

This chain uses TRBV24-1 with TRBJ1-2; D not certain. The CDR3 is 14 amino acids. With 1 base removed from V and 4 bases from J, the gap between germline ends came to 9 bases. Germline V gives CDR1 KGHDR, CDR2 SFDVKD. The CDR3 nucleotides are TGTGCCACCAGTGATTTTTCTGCATCCTATGGCTACACCTTC. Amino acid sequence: CATSDFSASYGYTF.

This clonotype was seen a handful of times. The CDR3 loop reads CASSQLDRGGNTIYF. Here the CDR3 DNA reads TGCGCCAGCAGCCAACTCGACAGGGGAGGAAACACCATATATTTT. The genes are TRBV4-3 and TRBJ1-3, with 8 positions matching TRBD1. The CDR3 runs to 15 residues. In germline, CDR1 is LGHNA, CDR2 YSLEER. The V gene end was trimmed by 2 bases and the J gene end by 4 bases; junction bases not matched to a gene: 4.

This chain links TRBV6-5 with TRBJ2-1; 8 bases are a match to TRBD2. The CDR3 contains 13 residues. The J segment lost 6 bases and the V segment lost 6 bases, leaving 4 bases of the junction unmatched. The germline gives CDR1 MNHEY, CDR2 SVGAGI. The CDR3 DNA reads TGTGCCAGCAGCGGGGGGGCTGGCAATGAGCAGTTCTTC. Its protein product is CASSGGAGNEQFF.

CDR3 sequence (DNA): TGTGCCAGCAACGTGGGGGAGGTAGAGACCCAGTACTTC. It specifies CASNVGEVETQYF. V gene TRBV6-1 combines with J gene TRBJ2-5; D may be TRBD2 (6 bases). The V gene's germline CDR1 is MNHNS and CDR2 SASEGT. The V end lost 7 bases, the J end lost 4 bases, and 13 bases lay between the germline ends. The CDR3 covers 13 residues.

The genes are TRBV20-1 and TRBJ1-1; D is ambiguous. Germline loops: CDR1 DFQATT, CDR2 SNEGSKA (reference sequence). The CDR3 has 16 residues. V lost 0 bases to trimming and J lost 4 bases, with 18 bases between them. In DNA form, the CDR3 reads TGCAGTGCTAGAGATCGGAGTTCCGTTTTGGGCACTGAAGCTTTCTTT. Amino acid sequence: CSARDRSSVLGTEAFF.

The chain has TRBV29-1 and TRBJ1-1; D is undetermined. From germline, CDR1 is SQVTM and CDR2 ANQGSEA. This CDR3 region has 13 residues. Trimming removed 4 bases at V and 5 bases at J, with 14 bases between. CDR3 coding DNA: TGCAGCGTTGTAGTTCTCCCAGTTACTGAAGCTTTCTTT. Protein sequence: CSVVVLPVTEAFF. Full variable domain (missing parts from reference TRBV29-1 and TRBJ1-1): SAVISQKPSRDICQRGTSLTIQCQVDSQVTMMFWYRQQPGQSLTLIATANQGSEATYESGFVIDKFPISRPNLTFSTLTVSNMSPEDSSIYLCSVVVLPVTEAFFGQGTRLTVV.

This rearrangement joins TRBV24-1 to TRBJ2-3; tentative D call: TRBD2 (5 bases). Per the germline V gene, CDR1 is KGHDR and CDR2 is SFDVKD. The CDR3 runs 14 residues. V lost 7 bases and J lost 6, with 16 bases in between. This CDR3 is CATSPGDSGDTQYF. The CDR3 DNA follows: TGTGCCACCAGCCCCGGAGATTCGGGGGATACGCAGTATTTT.

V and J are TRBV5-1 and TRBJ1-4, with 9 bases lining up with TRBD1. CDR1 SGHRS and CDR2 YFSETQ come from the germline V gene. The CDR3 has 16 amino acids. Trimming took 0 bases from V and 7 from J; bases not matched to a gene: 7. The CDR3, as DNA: TGCGCCAGCAGCTTGGCCCCGACAGGGGGTGGTGAAAAACTGTTTTTT. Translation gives CASSLAPTGGGEKLFF.

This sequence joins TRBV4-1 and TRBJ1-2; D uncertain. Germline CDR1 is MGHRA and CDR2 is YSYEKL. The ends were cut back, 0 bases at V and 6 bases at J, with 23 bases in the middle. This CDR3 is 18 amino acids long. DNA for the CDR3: TGCGCCAGCAGCCAAGATATAATTAGGATGGACGGAGGTGATGGCTACACCTTC. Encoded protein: CASSQDIIRMDGGDGYTF.

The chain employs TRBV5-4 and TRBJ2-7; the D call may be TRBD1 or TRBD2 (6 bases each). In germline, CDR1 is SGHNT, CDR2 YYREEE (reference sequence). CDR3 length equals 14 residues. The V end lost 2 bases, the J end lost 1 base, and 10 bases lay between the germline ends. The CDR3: CASSFGGHSYEQYF. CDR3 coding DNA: TGTGCCAGCAGCTTCGGGGGACATTCCTACGAGCAGTACTTC.

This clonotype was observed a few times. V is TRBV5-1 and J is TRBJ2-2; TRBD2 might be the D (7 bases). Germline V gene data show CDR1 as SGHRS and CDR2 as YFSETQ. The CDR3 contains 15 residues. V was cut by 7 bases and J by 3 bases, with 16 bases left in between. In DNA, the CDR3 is TGCGCCAGCTGTTGGGGGGGCCTTGACACCGGGGAGCTGTTTTTT. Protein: CASCWGGLDTGELFF.

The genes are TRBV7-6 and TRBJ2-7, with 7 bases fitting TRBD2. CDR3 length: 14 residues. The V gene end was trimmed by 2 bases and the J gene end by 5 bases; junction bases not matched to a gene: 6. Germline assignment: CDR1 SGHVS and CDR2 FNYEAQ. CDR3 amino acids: CASSLTGLDHEQYF. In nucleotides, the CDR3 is TGTGCCAGCAGCTTAACCGGACTAGATCACGAGCAGTACTTC.

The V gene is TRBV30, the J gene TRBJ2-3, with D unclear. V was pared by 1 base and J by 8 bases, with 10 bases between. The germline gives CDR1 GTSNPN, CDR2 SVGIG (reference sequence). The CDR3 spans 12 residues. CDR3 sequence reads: CAWSGGFTTQYF. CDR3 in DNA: TGTGCCTGGAGTGGTGGCTTTACTACGCAGTATTTT.

CDR3 coding DNA: TGTGCCTGGAGTGGGATGGGGGATACGCAGTATTTT. Encoded protein: CAWSGMGDTQYF. The genes are TRBV30 and TRBJ2-3; D gene unclear. This CDR3 is built from 12 residues. The V and J ends lost 1 base and 6 bases respectively, with 8 bases between them. The germline CDR1 and CDR2 sequences are GTSNPN and SVGIG (reference sequence).

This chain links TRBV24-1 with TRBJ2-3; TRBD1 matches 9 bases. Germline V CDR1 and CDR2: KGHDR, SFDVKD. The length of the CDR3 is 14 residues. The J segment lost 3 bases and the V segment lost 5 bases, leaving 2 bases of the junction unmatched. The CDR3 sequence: CATSGTGETDTQYF. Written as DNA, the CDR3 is TGTGCCACCAGTGGGACAGGGGAGACAGATACGCAGTATTTT.

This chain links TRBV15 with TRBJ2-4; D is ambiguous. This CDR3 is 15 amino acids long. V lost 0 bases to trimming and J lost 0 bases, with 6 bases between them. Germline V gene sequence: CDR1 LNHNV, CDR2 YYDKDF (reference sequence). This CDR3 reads CATSRDFLAKNIQYF. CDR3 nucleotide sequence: TGTGCCACCAGCAGAGATTTCCTAGCCAAAAACATTCAGTACTTC.